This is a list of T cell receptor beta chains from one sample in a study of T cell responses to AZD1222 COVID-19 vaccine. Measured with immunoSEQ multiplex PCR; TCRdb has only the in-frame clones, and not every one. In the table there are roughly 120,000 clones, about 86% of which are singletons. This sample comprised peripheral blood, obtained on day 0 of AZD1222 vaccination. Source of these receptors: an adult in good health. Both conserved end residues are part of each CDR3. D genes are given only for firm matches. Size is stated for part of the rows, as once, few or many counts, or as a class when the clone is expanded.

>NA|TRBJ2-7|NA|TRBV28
CASSLPDRAYEQYF
TGTGCCAGCAGTTTACCCGACCGTGCCTACGAGCAGTACTTC
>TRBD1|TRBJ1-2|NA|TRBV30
CAWSGGQGAGGYTF
TGTGCCTGGAGTGGGGGACAGGGGGCAGGGGGCTACACCTTC
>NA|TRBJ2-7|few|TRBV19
CASSIWQGGGYEQYF
TGTGCCAGTAGTATATGGCAGGGAGGAGGCTACGAGCAGTACTTC
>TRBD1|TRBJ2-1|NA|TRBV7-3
CASRGQGAHNEQFF
TGTGCCAGCAGGGGGCAGGGGGCCCACAATGAGCAGTTCTTC
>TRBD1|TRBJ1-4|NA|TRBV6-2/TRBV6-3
CASSSPSGTGVSEKLFF
TGTGCCAGCAGCTCGCCTTCCGGGACAGGGGTTAGCGAAAAACTGTTTTTT
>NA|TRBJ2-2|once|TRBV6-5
CASSYLGQNTGELFF
TGTGCCAGCAGTTACTTGGGACAAAACACCGGGGAGCTGTTTTTT
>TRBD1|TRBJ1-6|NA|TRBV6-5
CASTPDRGNSPLHF
TGTGCCAGCACGCCGGACAGGGGCAATTCACCCCTCCACTTT
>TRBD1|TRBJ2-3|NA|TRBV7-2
CASSPSPGTGSPDTQYF
TGTGCCAGCAGCCCCTCCCCCGGGACAGGGAGCCCAGATACGCAGTATTTT
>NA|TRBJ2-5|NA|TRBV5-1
CASSFGGAVQETQYF
TGCGCCAGCAGCTTCGGGGGTGCGGTACAAGAGACCCAGTACTTC
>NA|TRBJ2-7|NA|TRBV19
CASGPGGHYEQYF
TGTGCCAGCGGCCCAGGGGGGCACTACGAGCAGTACTTC